The 28 T cell receptor beta chains in this list originate from one sample, sequenced in a study of cytomegalovirus exposure and HLA in healthy donors. PCR involved 60 Vbeta and 13 Jbeta primers. Repertoires were generated with immunoSEQ multiplex PCR, while TCRdb's copy carries only in-frame clones and drops some. The profile shows some 120,000 clones, 70% to 75% of them singletons. The sample consisted of PBMCs. Every receptor here comes from a woman between 35 and 50 years old in good health and CMV-seronegative.

A few counts support this clone. J is TRBJ1-2 and V is TRBV29-1; 8 bases map to TRBD1. Germline CDR1 is SQVTM and CDR2 is ANQGSEA. The CDR3 is 13 residues long. The J segment lost 6 bases and the V segment lost 1 base, leaving 4 bases of the junction unmatched. DNA of the CDR3: TGCAGCGTTGAAGTCCGGACAGGGAATGGCTACACCTTC. Its translation: CSVEVRTGNGYTF.

This sequence joins TRBV28 and TRBJ1-2, with 8 nucleotides matching TRBD1. J lost 0 bases, V lost 2 bases, and 8 bases had no gene match. CDR3 size: 17 residues. The V gene's germline CDR1 is MDHEN and CDR2 SYDVKM. CDR3 in amino acids: CASSLVDRALPNYGYTF. Here the CDR3 DNA reads TGTGCCAGCAGTTTAGTGGACAGGGCCCTCCCTAACTATGGCTACACCTTC.

The V gene is TRBV16, the J gene TRBJ1-5, with 7 bases aligning to TRBD1. The V and J ends lost 2 bases and 4 bases, in that order; junction bases with no gene match: 8. This CDR3 has 16 amino acids. Germline lookup yields CDR1 KGHSY and CDR2 FQNENV. CDR3 DNA: TGTGCCAGCAGCCAACGCCAGGGGGTCCGAAATCAGCCCCAGCATTTT. Residues: CASSQRQGVRNQPQHF.

The chain has TRBV6-1 and TRBJ1-2, with TRBD1 identical over 9 bases. Germline lookup yields CDR1 MNHNS and CDR2 SASEGT. The CDR3 is made up of 17 amino acids. V was clipped by 3 bases and J by 2 bases; unmatched bases: 10. This chain's CDR3 is CASSEGTGRGSNYGYTF. The CDR3 coding sequence is TGTGCCAGCAGTGAGGGGACAGGGAGAGGGTCGAACTATGGCTACACCTTC.

The chain recombines TRBV28 with TRBJ2-7; 8 bases are shared with TRBD1. With 10 bases clipped from V and 6 bases from J, the junction kept 11 bases outside the gene matches. Germline V lookup: CDR1 MDHEN, CDR2 SYDVKM. CDR3 length equals 13 residues. CDR3: CANRGRSSGEQYF. Here the CDR3 DNA reads TGTGCCAACAGGGGGAGATCCTCTGGCGAGCAGTACTTC.

This clone appeared a few times. The rearrangement links TRBV4-1 to TRBJ2-4, with 8 bases matching TRBD1. The CDR3 sequence is 18 residues long. Germline trimming cut 2 bases from V and 8 bases from J; bases unmatched to any gene: 17. The V gene's germline CDR1 is MGHRA and CDR2 YSYEKL. The CDR3 protein is CASSQWPVSRGRWHIQYF. CDR3 nucleotides: TGCGCCAGCAGCCAATGGCCCGTGAGCAGGGGGCGCTGGCACATTCAGTACTTC.

The chain employs TRBV9 and TRBJ2-2; the D gene is possibly TRBD1 (5 bases). CDR3 length: 14 residues. V shed 0 bases and J shed 3 bases, with 6 bases lying between them. Germline CDR1 and CDR2: SGDLS and YYNGEE. The CDR3 is CASSVVRDTGELFF. Here the CDR3 DNA reads TGTGCCAGCAGCGTAGTCAGGGACACCGGGGAGCTGTTTTTT.

The V call is TRBV2, the J call TRBJ2-1, with 8 bases matching TRBD2. The CDR3 has 16 amino acids. Per germline, CDR1 SNHLY and CDR2 FYNNEI. V lost 2 bases, J lost 4 bases, and 7 bases stayed unmatched. This CDR3 reads CASSEIHSGEYNEQFF. As DNA, the CDR3 is TGTGCCAGCAGTGAAATCCATAGCGGGGAGTACAATGAGCAGTTCTTC.

This chain links TRBV6-1 with TRBJ2-2; maybe TRBD1 (5 bases). CDR1 MNHNS and CDR2 SASEGT come from the germline V gene. This CDR3 has 14 residues. The V gene lost 8 bases and the J gene lost 5 bases, with 15 bases spanning the gap. The CDR3 loop is CASLPGAGTGELFF. In nucleotides, the CDR3 is TGTGCCAGCCTCCCTGGGGCAGGGACCGGGGAGCTGTTTTTT.

The gene calls are TRBV19 and TRBJ2-2; D uncertain. V lost 1 base, J lost 3 bases, and 6 bases lay in between. Germline-derived CDR1 and CDR2 are LNHDA and SQIVND (reference sequence). The CDR3 sequence is 14 residues long. The CDR3 is CASSIVRDTGELFF. As DNA, the CDR3 is TGTGCCAGTAGTATAGTCCGGGACACCGGGGAGCTGTTTTTT. The full variable domain, in which reference TRBV19 and TRBJ2-2 provide the parts outside the CDR3, is DGGITQSPKYLFRKEGQNVTLSCEQNLNHDAMYWYRQDPGQGLRLIYYSQIVNDFQKGDIAEGYSVSREKKESFPLTVTSAQKNPTAFYLCASSIVRDTGELFFGEGSRLTVL.

This clone occurred once. The rearrangement uses TRBV6-1 and TRBJ2-3; D gene uncertain. CDR1 is MNHNS, CDR2 SASEGT, per germline. V lost 10 bases, J lost 5 bases, and 7 bases lay in between. The CDR3 runs to 10 residues. This CDR3 reads CATNRDTQYF. The CDR3 DNA reads as TGTGCCACAAATAGAGATACGCAGTATTTT.

CDR3 in amino acids: CASSFRGLTYNEQFF. The CDR3 nucleotides read TGTGCCAGCAGCTTCCGGGGACTTACCTACAATGAGCAGTTCTTC. This chain links TRBV11-2 with TRBJ2-1; D might be TRBD2 (6 bases). The CDR3 is made up of 15 amino acids. CDR1 is SGHAT, CDR2 FQNNGV, per germline. With 3 bases removed from V and 2 bases from J, the gap between germline ends came to 11 bases.

About this clone: The junction departs from germline at one end; a sequencing error may be responsible. DNA of the CDR3: TGTTCCAGCAGCTGGAGGGGGGGACGACTTAATGAAAAACTGTTTTTT. Its protein is CSSSWRGGRLNEKLFF. J is TRBJ1-4 and V is TRBV7-9; possible D gene TRBD1, 6 bases. Germline V gene data show CDR1 as SEHNR and CDR2 as FQNEAQ (reference sequence). The CDR3 spans 16 residues.

The V and J genes are TRBV2 and TRBJ2-2, with D unresolved. The CDR3 contains 15 residues. The germline gives CDR1 SNHLY, CDR2 FYNNEI. Trimming stripped 4 bases from V and 2 bases from J, with 11 bases between. This CDR3 is CASSVSVTNTGELFF. The CDR3 nucleotides read TGTGCCAGCAGTGTGTCGGTTACCAACACCGGGGAGCTGTTTTTT.

The chain's CDR3 is CASSQASGRSIKNYGYTF. The CDR3 DNA is TGCGCCAGCAGCCAAGCGTCGGGTCGGAGTATCAAAAACTATGGCTACACCTTC. V usage is TRBV4-3 and J usage is TRBJ1-2; D is uncertain. V gave up 1 base and J gave up 2 bases, with 20 bases separating them. Germline V CDR1 and CDR2: LGHNA, YSLEER. The CDR3 has 18 amino acids.

J is TRBJ2-5 and V is TRBV3-2; TRBD2 is the table's D call and was not checked against the DNA. The J call may be mistaken, given a closer DNA end match to TRBJ2-7. TRBV3-2 is given as a pseudogene. The CDR3 covers 9 residues. The CDR3 sequence is CASNREQYF. DNA of the CDR3: TGTGCCAGCAATCGCGAGCAGTACTTC.

V gene TRBV9 combines with J gene TRBJ2-7; the D gene is possibly TRBD2 (6 bases). The CDR3 is 16 residues long. Germline CDR1 reads SGDLS; CDR2 reads YYNGEE. The ends were cut back, 4 bases at V and 2 bases at J, with 19 bases in the middle. CDR3 protein: CASSNSLGGFPYEQYF. In DNA form, the CDR3 reads TGTGCCAGCAGCAACTCTCTGGGAGGATTCCCCTACGAGCAGTACTTC.

The rearrangement uses TRBV6-6 and TRBJ2-7; TRBD1 matches at 9 bases. CDR3 length: 15 residues. Germline loops: CDR1 MNHNY, CDR2 SVGAGI (reference sequence). The V gene end was trimmed by 4 bases and the J gene end by 4 bases; junction bases not matched to a gene: 8. The CDR3 DNA is TGTGCCAGCAGTTTAACGGGACAGGGTGTTTACGAGCAGTACTTC. It encodes CASSLTGQGVYEQYF.

This clone came up a few times. This chain uses TRBV7-9 with TRBJ2-1; TRBD2 aligns across 9 bases. This CDR3 region has 16 residues. CDR1 is SEHNR, CDR2 FQNEAQ, per germline (reference sequence). V lost 5 bases to trimming and J lost 1 base; unmatched junction nucleotides: 6. CDR3 DNA: TGTGCCAGCAGCGGGTGGCTAGCGGGATCCTACAATGAGCAGTTCTTC. This sequence encodes CASSGWLAGSYNEQFF. The variable domain in full, completed from reference TRBV7-9 and TRBJ2-1, reads DTGVSQNPRHKITKRGQNVTFRCDPISEHNRLYWYRQTLGQGPEFLTYFQNEAQLEKSRLLSDRFSAERPKGSFSTLEIQRTEQGDSAMYLCASSGWLAGSYNEQFFGPGTRLTVL.

The rearrangement uses TRBV5-1 and TRBJ2-7, with TRBD2 identical over 10 bases. Germline CDR1 SGHRS, CDR2 YFSETQ. There are 14 residues in the CDR3. Losses at the gene ends were 0 bases for V and 5 bases for J; bases not matched to a gene: 2. For the CDR3, the DNA is TGCGCCAGCAGCTTGGGCGGGACTAGCGACGAGCAGTACTTC. Translated: CASSLGGTSDEQYF.

The V call is TRBV19, the J call TRBJ2-3; a weak D match, TRBD2 (7 bases). This CDR3 has 17 residues. The germline gives CDR1 LNHDA, CDR2 SQIVND (reference sequence). The germline V and J ends were trimmed by 1 base and 6 bases, with 20 bases remaining between them. This chain's CDR3 is CASSIATGAGALDTQYF. The CDR3 DNA follows: TGTGCCAGTAGTATAGCGACGGGGGCGGGGGCCTTGGATACGCAGTATTTT. Variable domain in full (rest from reference TRBV19 and TRBJ2-3): DGGITQSPKYLFRKEGQNVTLSCEQNLNHDAMYWYRQDPGQGLRLIYYSQIVNDFQKGDIAEGYSVSREKKESFPLTVTSAQKNPTAFYLCASSIATGAGALDTQYFGPGTRLTVL.

V and J are TRBV4-2 and TRBJ2-3; D is unclear. CDR1 is LGHNA, CDR2 YNFKEQ, per germline. This CDR3 region has 15 residues. The V and J ends lost 4 bases and 6 bases respectively, with 17 bases between them. The CDR3 protein is CASSRPGQTQDTQYF. The CDR3 DNA follows: TGTGCCAGCAGCCGACCGGGTCAGACGCAGGATACGCAGTATTTT.

The table lists this clone with a count of one. This rearrangement joins TRBV7-2 to TRBJ2-3; TRBD1 agrees at 9 bases. In germline, CDR1 is SGHTA, CDR2 FQGNSA. V gave up 5 bases and J gave up 4 bases; unmatched junction bases: 4. The CDR3 is made up of 14 amino acids. Here the CDR3 DNA reads TGTGCCAGCAGCCGAGACAGGGGGTCAGATACGCAGTATTTT. Encoded protein: CASSRDRGSDTQYF.

This clone was seen a handful of times. The V and J genes are TRBV28 and TRBJ2-7; the D gene is possibly TRBD1 (7 bases). CDR1 and CDR2 (germline): MDHEN, SYDVKM. V dropped 6 bases and J dropped 5 bases, with 17 bases sitting between them. The CDR3 length is 14 residues. The CDR3 bases are TGTGCCAGCAGCGGAGGGACAGCGGAGAACGAGCAGTACTTC. Its translation is CASSGGTAENEQYF.

The V gene is TRBV6-5, the J gene TRBJ1-1; D not resolved. Germline V gene lookup returns CDR1 MNHEY and CDR2 SVGAGI. V lost 5 bases and J 3 bases, leaving 4 bases between the germline ends. CDR3 length equals 11 residues. CDR3 DNA sequence: TGTGCCAGCAGTAGCTACACTGAAGCTTTCTTT. This translates into CASSSYTEAFF.

This chain joins TRBV19 and TRBJ1-5; D might be TRBD1 (6 bases). Trimming cost V 4 bases and J 0 bases, with 19 bases left between them. Germline assignment: CDR1 LNHDA and CDR2 SQIVND (reference sequence). CDR3 length: 18 residues. CDR3 in DNA: TGTGCCAGTAGTAGCTATCCCGGGGACACTAATAGCAATCAGCCCCAGCATTTT. The encoded protein is CASSSYPGDTNSNQPQHF.

The chain combines TRBV19 with TRBJ2-1, with 7 nucleotides matching TRBD2. The CDR3 is 16 residues long. The germline CDR1 and CDR2 sequences are LNHDA and SQIVND (reference sequence). Trimming at V came to 4 bases and at J to 3 bases, leaving 9 bases not matched to a gene. The CDR3 DNA follows: TGTGCCAGTAGTAGGGTGCTTGCGGGGGACTACAATGAGCAGTTCTTC. It is translated as CASSRVLAGDYNEQFF.

The rearrangement uses TRBV6-6 and TRBJ1-6; a weak D match, TRBD1 (5 bases). Germline-derived CDR1 and CDR2 are MNHNY and SVGAGI (reference sequence). This CDR3 spans 14 amino acids. V lost 7 bases and J 9 bases, leaving 16 bases between the germline ends. CDR3 DNA sequence: TGTGCCAGCACCGGAGGGGCCTGGGGTTCACCCCTCCACTTT. Protein sequence: CASTGGAWGSPLHF.